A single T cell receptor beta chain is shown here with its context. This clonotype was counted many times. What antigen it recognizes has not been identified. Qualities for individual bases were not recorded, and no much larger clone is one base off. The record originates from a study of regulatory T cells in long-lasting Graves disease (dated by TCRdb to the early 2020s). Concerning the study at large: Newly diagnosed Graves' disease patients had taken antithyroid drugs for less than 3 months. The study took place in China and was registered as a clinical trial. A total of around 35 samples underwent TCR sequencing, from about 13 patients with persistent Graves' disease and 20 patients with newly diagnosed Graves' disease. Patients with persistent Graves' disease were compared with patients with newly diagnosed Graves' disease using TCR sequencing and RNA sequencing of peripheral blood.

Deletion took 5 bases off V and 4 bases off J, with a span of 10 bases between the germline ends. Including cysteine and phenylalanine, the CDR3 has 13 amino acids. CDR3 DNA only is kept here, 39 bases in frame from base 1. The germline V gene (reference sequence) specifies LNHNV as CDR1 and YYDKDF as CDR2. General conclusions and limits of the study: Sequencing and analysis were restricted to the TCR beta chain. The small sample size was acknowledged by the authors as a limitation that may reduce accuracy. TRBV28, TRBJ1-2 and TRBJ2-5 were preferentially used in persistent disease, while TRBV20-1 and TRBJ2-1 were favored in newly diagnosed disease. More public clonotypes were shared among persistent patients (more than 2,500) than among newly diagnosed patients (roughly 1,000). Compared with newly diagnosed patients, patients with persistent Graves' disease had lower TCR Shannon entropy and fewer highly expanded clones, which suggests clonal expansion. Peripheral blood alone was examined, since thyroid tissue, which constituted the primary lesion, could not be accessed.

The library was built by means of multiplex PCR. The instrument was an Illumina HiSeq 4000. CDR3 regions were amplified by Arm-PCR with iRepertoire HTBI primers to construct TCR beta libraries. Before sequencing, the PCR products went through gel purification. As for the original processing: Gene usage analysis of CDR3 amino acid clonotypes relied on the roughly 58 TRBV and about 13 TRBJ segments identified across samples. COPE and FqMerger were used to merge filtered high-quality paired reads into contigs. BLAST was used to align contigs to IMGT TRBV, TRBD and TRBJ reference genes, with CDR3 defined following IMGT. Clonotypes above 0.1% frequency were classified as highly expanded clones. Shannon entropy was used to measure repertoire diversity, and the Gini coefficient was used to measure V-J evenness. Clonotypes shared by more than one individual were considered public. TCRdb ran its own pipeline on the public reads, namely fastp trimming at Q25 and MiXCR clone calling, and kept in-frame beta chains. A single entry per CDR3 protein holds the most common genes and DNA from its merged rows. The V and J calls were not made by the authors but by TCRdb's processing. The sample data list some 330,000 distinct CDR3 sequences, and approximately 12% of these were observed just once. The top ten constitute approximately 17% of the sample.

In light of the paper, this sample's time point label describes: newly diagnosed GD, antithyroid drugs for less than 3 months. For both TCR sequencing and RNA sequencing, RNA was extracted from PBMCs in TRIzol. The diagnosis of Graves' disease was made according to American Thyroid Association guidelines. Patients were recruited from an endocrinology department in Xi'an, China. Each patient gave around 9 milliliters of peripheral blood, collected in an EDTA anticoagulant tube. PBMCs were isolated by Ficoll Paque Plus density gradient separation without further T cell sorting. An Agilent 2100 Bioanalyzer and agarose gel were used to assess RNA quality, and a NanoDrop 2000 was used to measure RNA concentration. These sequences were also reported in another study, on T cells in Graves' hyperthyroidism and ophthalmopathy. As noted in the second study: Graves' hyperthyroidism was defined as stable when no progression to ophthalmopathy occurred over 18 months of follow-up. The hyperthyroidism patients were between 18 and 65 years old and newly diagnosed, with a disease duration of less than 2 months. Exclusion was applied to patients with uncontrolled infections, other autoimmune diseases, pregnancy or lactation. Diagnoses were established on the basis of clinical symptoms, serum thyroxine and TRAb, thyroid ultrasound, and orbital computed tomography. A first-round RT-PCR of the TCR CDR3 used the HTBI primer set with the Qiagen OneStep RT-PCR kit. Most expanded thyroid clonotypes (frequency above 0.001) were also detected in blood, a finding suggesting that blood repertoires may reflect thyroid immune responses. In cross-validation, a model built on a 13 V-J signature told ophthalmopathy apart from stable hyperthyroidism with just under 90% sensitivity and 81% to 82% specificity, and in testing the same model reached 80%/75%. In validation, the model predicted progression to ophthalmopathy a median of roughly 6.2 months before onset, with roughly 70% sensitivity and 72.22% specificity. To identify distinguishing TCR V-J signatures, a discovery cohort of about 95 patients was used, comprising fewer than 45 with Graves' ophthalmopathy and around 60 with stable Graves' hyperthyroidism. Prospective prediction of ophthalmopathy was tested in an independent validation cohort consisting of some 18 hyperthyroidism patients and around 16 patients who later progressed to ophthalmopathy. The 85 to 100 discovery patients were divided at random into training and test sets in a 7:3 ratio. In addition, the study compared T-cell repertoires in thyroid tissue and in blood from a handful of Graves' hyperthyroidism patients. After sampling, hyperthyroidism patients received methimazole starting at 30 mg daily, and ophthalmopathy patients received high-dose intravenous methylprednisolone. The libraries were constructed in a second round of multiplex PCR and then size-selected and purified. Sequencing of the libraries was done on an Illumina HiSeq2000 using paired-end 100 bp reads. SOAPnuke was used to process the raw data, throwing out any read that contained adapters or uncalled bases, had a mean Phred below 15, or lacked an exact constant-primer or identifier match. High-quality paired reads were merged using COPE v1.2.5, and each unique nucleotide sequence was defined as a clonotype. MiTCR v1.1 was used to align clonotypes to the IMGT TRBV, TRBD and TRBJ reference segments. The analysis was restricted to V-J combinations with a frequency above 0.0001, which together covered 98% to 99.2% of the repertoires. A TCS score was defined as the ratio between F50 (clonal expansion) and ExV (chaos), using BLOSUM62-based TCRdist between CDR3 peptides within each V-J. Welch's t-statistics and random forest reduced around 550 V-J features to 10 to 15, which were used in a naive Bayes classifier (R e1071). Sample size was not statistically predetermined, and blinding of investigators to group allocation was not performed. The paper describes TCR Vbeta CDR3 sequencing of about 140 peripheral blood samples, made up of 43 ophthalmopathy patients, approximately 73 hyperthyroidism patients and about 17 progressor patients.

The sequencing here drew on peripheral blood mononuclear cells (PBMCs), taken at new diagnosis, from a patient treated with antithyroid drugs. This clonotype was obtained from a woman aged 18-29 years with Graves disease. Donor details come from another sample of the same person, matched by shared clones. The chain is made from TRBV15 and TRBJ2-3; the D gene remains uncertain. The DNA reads TGTGCCACCAGCCCGCGTACATCAGATACGCAGTATTTT. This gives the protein CATSPRTSDTQYF. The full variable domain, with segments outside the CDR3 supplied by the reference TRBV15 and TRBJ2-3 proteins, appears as DAMVIQNPRYQVTQFGKPVTLSCSQTLNHNVMYWYQQKSSQAPKLLFHYYDKDFNNEADTPDNFQSRRPNTSFCFLDIRSPGLGDTAMYLCATSPRTSDTQYFGPGTRLTVL.